Listed below are T cell receptor beta chains from one sample, sequenced in a study of T cell responses to AZD1222 COVID-19 vaccine. Only in-frame clones appear in the TCRdb table, and some are missing; sequencing was by immunoSEQ multiplex PCR. The sample shows about 120,000 clones, more than 85% of them seen only once. This material consisted of peripheral blood, taken 28 days after the second AZD1222 dose. The receptors were gathered from an adult who received the AZD1222 COVID-19 vaccine. Each CDR3 is given with its conserved first and last residue. Each record gives: D gene, V gene, J gene, CDR3 protein. D genes are given only for firm matches.

d_gene: .
v_gene: TRBV7-9
j_gene: TRBJ1-1
CDR3aa: CASRGDTLNTEAFF

d_gene: .
v_gene: TRBV10-3
j_gene: TRBJ1-3
CDR3aa: CAISEVGSGNTIYF

d_gene: .
v_gene: TRBV3-1/TRBV3-2
j_gene: TRBJ2-5
CDR3aa: CASSQVWETQYF

d_gene: .
v_gene: TRBV5-1
j_gene: TRBJ2-7
CDR3aa: CASSLVSIYEQYF

d_gene: .
v_gene: TRBV27
j_gene: TRBJ1-3
CDR3aa: CASSLSAGSGNTIYF

d_gene: .
v_gene: TRBV14
j_gene: TRBJ1-3
CDR3aa: CASSHRLDGNTIYF

d_gene: .
v_gene: TRBV24-1
j_gene: TRBJ2-2
CDR3aa: CATSKGPGELFF

d_gene: .
v_gene: TRBV3-1/TRBV3-2
j_gene: TRBJ1-5
CDR3aa: CASSQNRVSGQPQHF

d_gene: TRBD1
v_gene: TRBV5-1
j_gene: TRBJ1-2
CDR3aa: CASSGTVNYGYTF

d_gene: .
v_gene: TRBV5-6
j_gene: TRBJ1-2
CDR3aa: CASSLEGPDYGYTF

d_gene: .
v_gene: TRBV19
j_gene: TRBJ1-5
CDR3aa: CASSIWPNQPQHF

d_gene: .
v_gene: TRBV27
j_gene: TRBJ1-1
CDR3aa: CASSYGWGTEAFF

d_gene: .
v_gene: TRBV5-4
j_gene: TRBJ1-1
CDR3aa: CASSFRTNTEAFF

d_gene: .
v_gene: TRBV27
j_gene: TRBJ1-5
CDR3aa: CASSSGWSNQPQHF

d_gene: TRBD1
v_gene: TRBV6-1
j_gene: TRBJ1-1
CDR3aa: CASSEHRGQGAFF

d_gene: TRBD2
v_gene: TRBV9
j_gene: TRBJ2-2
CDR3aa: CASSVTSGGNTGELFF

d_gene: TRBD1
v_gene: TRBV23-1
j_gene: TRBJ1-2
CDR3aa: CASSFPGEWDRVYGYTF

d_gene: .
v_gene: TRBV19
j_gene: TRBJ2-3
CDR3aa: CASSIRGVGTDTQYF

d_gene: .
v_gene: TRBV10-2
j_gene: TRBJ1-4
CDR3aa: CASSENGNEKLFF

d_gene: .
v_gene: TRBV6-5
j_gene: TRBJ1-2
CDR3aa: CASSYSFGLENGYTF

d_gene: .
v_gene: TRBV7-9
j_gene: TRBJ1-4
CDR3aa: CASSLEGQFNEKLFF

d_gene: .
v_gene: TRBV6-2/TRBV6-3
j_gene: TRBJ1-6
CDR3aa: CASSYFGGPPRNNSPLHF

d_gene: .
v_gene: TRBV9
j_gene: TRBJ2-5
CDR3aa: CASSVDQQETQYF

d_gene: TRBD1
v_gene: TRBV27
j_gene: TRBJ1-2
CDR3aa: CASRDGTGADGYTF

d_gene: .
v_gene: TRBV19
j_gene: TRBJ1-3
CDR3aa: CASSIGTAPKDTIYF

d_gene: .
v_gene: TRBV12-3/TRBV12-4
j_gene: TRBJ2-3
CDR3aa: CASALPPTDTQYF

d_gene: .
v_gene: TRBV6-5
j_gene: TRBJ2-3
CDR3aa: CASSYGMGVSTDTQYF

d_gene: .
v_gene: TRBV5-6
j_gene: TRBJ2-7
CDR3aa: CASSFGGDRYEQYF

d_gene: .
v_gene: TRBV5-4
j_gene: TRBJ2-2
CDR3aa: CASSLAYEGANTGELFF

d_gene: .
v_gene: TRBV9
j_gene: TRBJ1-1
CDR3aa: CASSPRFGTEAFF

d_gene: TRBD1
v_gene: TRBV2
j_gene: TRBJ1-6
CDR3aa: CASRQGRHSPLHF

d_gene: .
v_gene: TRBV6-1
j_gene: TRBJ2-7
CDR3aa: CASSELRGSSYEQYF

d_gene: TRBD1
v_gene: TRBV4-3
j_gene: TRBJ1-2
CDR3aa: CASSQGDRDFYGYTF

d_gene: .
v_gene: TRBV2
j_gene: TRBJ2-5
CDR3aa: CASSATNTREYF

d_gene: .
v_gene: TRBV12-3/TRBV12-4
j_gene: TRBJ2-3
CDR3aa: CASSLPRVTQYF

d_gene: TRBD2
v_gene: TRBV11-2
j_gene: TRBJ2-7
CDR3aa: CASSLAGGNYEQYF

d_gene: TRBD1
v_gene: TRBV4-3
j_gene: TRBJ1-1
CDR3aa: CASSRVSGGRGFF

d_gene: .
v_gene: TRBV10-2
j_gene: TRBJ1-5
CDR3aa: CASSESAGWDQPQHF

d_gene: TRBD2
v_gene: TRBV24-1
j_gene: TRBJ2-1
CDR3aa: CATSGSYSGRNNEQFF

d_gene: .
v_gene: TRBV5-6
j_gene: TRBJ1-6
CDR3aa: CASSLGQGTHNSPLHF

d_gene: TRBD1
v_gene: TRBV29-1
j_gene: TRBJ1-1
CDR3aa: CSVRTGGYTEAFF

d_gene: TRBD1
v_gene: TRBV19
j_gene: TRBJ1-2
CDR3aa: CASSMVSGQVYGYTF

d_gene: TRBD1
v_gene: TRBV7-9
j_gene: TRBJ1-4
CDR3aa: CASSLARGGQTNEKLFF

d_gene: .
v_gene: TRBV30
j_gene: TRBJ2-3
CDR3aa: CAWSVLGLRTDTQYF

d_gene: .
v_gene: TRBV7-9
j_gene: TRBJ1-6
CDR3aa: CASSLEQYNSPLHF

d_gene: TRBD1
v_gene: TRBV27
j_gene: TRBJ2-7
CDR3aa: CASSQVGDRSSYEQYF

d_gene: .
v_gene: TRBV7-2
j_gene: TRBJ1-1
CDR3aa: CASSLEFGGNTEAFF

d_gene: .
v_gene: TRBV7-2
j_gene: TRBJ2-6
CDR3aa: CASSLASVYGANVLTF

d_gene: .
v_gene: TRBV11-3
j_gene: TRBJ2-7
CDR3aa: CASSFSSTRDEQYF

d_gene: .
v_gene: TRBV15
j_gene: TRBJ2-1
CDR3aa: CATSRAGKNEQFF

d_gene: TRBD1
v_gene: TRBV5-1
j_gene: TRBJ2-1
CDR3aa: CASRGQGRGLGYNEQFF

d_gene: .
v_gene: TRBV3-1/TRBV3-2
j_gene: TRBJ2-7
CDR3aa: CASSRGLGVYEQYF

d_gene: .
v_gene: TRBV6-5
j_gene: TRBJ1-3
CDR3aa: CASSYSTGVKGTIYF

d_gene: .
v_gene: TRBV9
j_gene: TRBJ1-2
CDR3aa: CASSVGVANYGYTF

d_gene: .
v_gene: TRBV3-1/TRBV3-2
j_gene: TRBJ2-7
CDR3aa: CASSQGVVHEQYF